One sample yielded the 8 T cell receptor beta chains listed below, sequenced in a study of tumor-infiltrating lymphocytes in primary liver carcinoma. Reverse transcription of 500 to 650 ng total RNA with a constant-region primer produced TCR beta cDNA. What produced the TCR beta libraries was three nested multiplex PCR rounds using slightly modified ARM-PCR. Both of the initial two PCR rounds ran for about 9 cycles and employed TRBV1-TRBV30 forward primers alongside a C-beta reverse primer. TCRdb reanalysed the multiplex PCR reads using MiXCR and keeps one entry per CDR3 protein. The profile shows about 35,000 distinct CDR3 sequences, 74% of them singletons. Between roughly 20 and 33 mg of unsorted bulk tissue served as the source from which RNA and DNA were co-extracted. Sequences were obtained from liver tumor tissue from sampling region 4. Subset reported: tumor region T4, right-lateral pole. The source is a man aged 40-49 years with primary liver carcinoma and hepatitis B virus infection.

In the case of this clonotype: Given the absence of the conserved phenylalanine or tryptophan at the CDR3 end, a read error is likely. The chain carries TRBV28 and TRBJ1-5; D gene uncertain. The CDR3 consists of 16 residues. Trimming left V 11 bases short and J 3 bases short, with 23 bases between. From germline, CDR1 is MDHEN and CDR2 SYDVKM. CDR3: CAVPSKREDINQPQHL. Written as DNA, the CDR3 is TGTGCCGTCCCAAGTAAACGGGAAGATATCAATCAGCCCCAGCATCTT.

As for this clonotype: Germline is not matched at one junction end, which may reflect a read error. The rearrangement links TRBV5-1 to TRBJ1-1; the match to TRBD1 covers 8 bases. The CDR3 spans 13 residues. Germline V gene data show CDR1 as SGHRS and CDR2 as YFSETQ. The CDR3 nucleotides are TGCACCAGTAGCTTCGGACAGGGCACTGAAGCTTTCTTT. Translating it yields CTSSFGQGTEAFF. Variable domain in full (rest from reference TRBV5-1 and TRBJ1-1): KAGVTQTPRYLIKTRGQQVTLSCSPISGHRSVSWYQQTPGQGLQFLFEYFSETQRNKGNFPGRFSGRQFSNSRSEMNVSTLELGDSALYLCTSSFGQGTEAFFGQGTRLTVV.

On this clonotype itself: A read error may explain this, as a much larger clone is one base away. The conserved phenylalanine or tryptophan normally closing the CDR3 is absent here, so this likely arose from a read error. The V and J genes are TRBV11-1 and TRBJ2-4; TRBD2 matches 13 bases. The CDR3 spans 16 residues. The V and J ends lost 8 bases and 2 bases, in that order; junction bases with no gene match: 6. Germline V gives CDR1 SGHAT, CDR2 FQDESV (reference sequence). The CDR3 DNA follows: TGTGCCAGCTTTCCCGGGACTAGCGGGACCAAAAACATTCAGTACTCC. Protein product: CASFPGTSGTKNIQYS.

Of note for this clonotype: At one end the junction does not follow the germline gene, possibly because of a read error. V gene TRBV5-1 combines with J gene TRBJ1-2, with D hard to call. The CDR3 contains 13 residues. Germline V CDR1 and CDR2: SGHRS, YFSETQ. The CDR3 DNA is TGCGTCAGCAGGTTGGAAGCAAACTATGGCTACACCTTC. Translated: CVSRLEANYGYTF. The whole variable domain, remainder taken from reference TRBV5-1 and TRBJ1-2, is KAGVTQTPRYLIKTRGQQVTLSCSPISGHRSVSWYQQTPGQGLQFLFEYFSETQRNKGNFPGRFSGRQFSNSRSEMNVSTLELGDSALYLCVSRLEANYGYTFGSGTRLTVV.

For this clonotype: Germline and junction disagree at one end, which may indicate a read error. J is TRBJ2-7 and V is TRBV12-5; perhaps D is TRBD1 or TRBD2 (5 bases each). The CDR3 is 13 amino acids. Germline lookup yields CDR1 LGHNT and CDR2 FRNRAP. CDR3: CAGEGTGSYEQYF. The CDR3 DNA reads TGCGCCGGTGAGGGGACCGGTTCCTACGAACAGTACTTC.

This chain uses TRBV2 with TRBJ1-2, with D hard to call. CDR1 is SNHLY, CDR2 FYNNEI, per germline. This CDR3 has 13 amino acids. CDR3 in DNA: TGTGTCAGTAGCTACCTTACCGAAGGTGGCTACACCTTC. It encodes CVSSYLTEGGYTF.

This clonotype has a count of ten or more. A much larger clonotype is one base distant, so this may be a read error. The chain carries TRBV10-3 and TRBJ2-7; 8 bases match TRBD1. The CDR3 covers 15 residues. Trimming cost V 10 bases and J 7 bases; bases outside gene matches: 18. Germline V gives CDR1 ENHRY, CDR2 SYGVKD. The CDR3 protein is CASRAAGTGAKEQYF. DNA of the CDR3: TGTGCCAGCAGAGCAGCCGGGACAGGTGCTAAAGAGCAGTACTTC.

Concerning this clonotype itself: Germline is not matched at one junction end, which may reflect a read error. The chain uses TRBV28 and TRBJ1-5; TRBD1 is a possible D gene (5 bases). The germline gives CDR1 MDHEN, CDR2 SYDVKM. The CDR3 has 14 residues. The CDR3 DNA follows: TGTGTCAGCGGTTTCCAGGGAGCTACTCAGCCCCAGCATTTT. Its protein product is CVSGFQGATQPQHF.